Sequencing of this T cell receptor (beta chain) was carried out in a study of shared clonotypes between healthy human individuals. Terminally differentiated effector memory CD45RA+ cells were left out of the naive CD8 fraction, which was CD45RO-negative and positively selected for CCR7. Profiling relied on immunoSEQ multiplex PCR, and the TCRdb table lists in-frame clones only, not all of them. Here the sample spans about 2 million clones, less than 95% being singletons. Trimming removed 5 bases at V and 6 bases at J, with 13 bases between. Germline V gives CDR1 MGHDK, CDR2 SYGVNS. The CDR3 loop spans 13 amino acids.

The source is a man in his late teens or twenties in good health. Input material: naive CD8+ T cells sorted from blood. V gene TRBV25-1 combines with J gene TRBJ1-1, with TRBD1 as a possible D gene (6 bases). The DNA of the CDR3 is TGTGCCAGCAGTCACCAGGGGATCGCTGAAGCTTTCTTT. Protein product: CASSHQGIAEAFF.